The 24 T cell receptor beta chains presented below share a single source sample, sequenced in a study of blood T cell repertoires in COVID-19 (dated by TCRdb to the early 2020s). To prepare the library, the immunoSEQ multiplex PCR assay was applied. TCRdb provides this immuneACCESS table in a form limited to in-frame rearrangements. Some clones are lacking; in checked studies, under half of them reflect an unresolved V gene, and why the rest are absent is not known. Counted in this sample were fewer than 200,000 clones; approximately 85% of them appeared once. The top ten constitute approximately 9% of the sample. Sample: PBMCs or T cells enriched from blood (not recorded which). The source of these receptors is a woman under 30 who had recovered from COVID-19.

The chain employs TRBV2 and TRBJ2-2; 8 bases agree with TRBD1. The V and J ends lost 4 bases and 5 bases, in that order; junction bases with no gene match: 3. The CDR3 loop spans 14 amino acids. Per germline, CDR1 SNHLY and CDR2 FYNNEI. This chain's CDR3 is CASSAQGATGELFF. The CDR3 DNA follows: TGTGCCAGCAGTGCGCAGGGGGCGACCGGGGAGCTGTTTTTT.

J is TRBJ1-5 and V is TRBV9; weak D call: TRBD1 (5 bases). The CDR3 covers 13 residues. CDR1 is SGDLS, CDR2 YYNGEE, per germline. Trimming removed 3 bases at V and 7 bases at J, with 11 bases between. The CDR3 is CASSAAGEQPQHF. DNA of the CDR3: TGTGCCAGCAGCGCCGCGGGGGAGCAGCCCCAGCATTTT. The complete variable domain, with remaining parts taken from reference TRBV9 and TRBJ1-5, reads DSGVTQTPKHLITATGQRVTLRCSPRSGDLSVYWYQQSLDQGLQFLIQYYNGEERAKGNILERFSAQQFPDLHSELNLSSLELGDSALYFCASSAAGEQPQHFGDGTRLSIL.

The V gene is TRBV25-1, the J gene TRBJ2-5; a weak D match, TRBD2 (6 bases). CDR1 MGHDK and CDR2 SYGVNS come from the germline V gene. Deletions cut 5 bases from V and 3 bases from J, with 13 bases between. The CDR3 is made up of 14 amino acids. This CDR3 is CASSLPTGEETQYF. DNA of the CDR3: TGTGCCAGCAGTCTCCCGACGGGGGAAGAGACCCAGTACTTC.

The chain recombines TRBV7-9 with TRBJ1-1, with D possibly being TRBD1 (6 bases). V was shortened by 8 bases and J by 3 bases, with 13 bases between the two germline ends. Germline loops: CDR1 SEHNR, CDR2 FQNEAQ (reference sequence). CDR3 size: 13 residues. CDR3 loop: CASSRQVYTEAFF. CDR3 in DNA: TGTGCCAGCTCCCGACAGGTGTACACTGAAGCTTTCTTT.

The V gene is TRBV5-3, the J gene TRBJ2-3, with 7 bases aligning to TRBD1. TRBV5-3 is identified as an open reading frame with a role that is uncertain. The CDR3 runs 18 residues. V was pared by 3 bases and J by 2 bases, with 15 bases of the junction left unmatched. This chain's CDR3 is CARSCLGQLLNYTDTQYF. CDR3 nucleotide sequence: TGTGCCAGAAGCTGTTTGGGACAGCTCCTCAATTACACAGATACGCAGTATTTT.

This clone was counted ten times or more. This chain connects TRBV24-1 to TRBJ2-3; TRBD1 agrees at 7 bases. Germline-derived CDR1 and CDR2 are KGHDR and SFDVKD. The CDR3 covers 15 residues. Trimming took 0 bases from V and 5 from J; bases not matched to a gene: 4. CDR3 protein: CATSDLGQEEDTQYF. In nucleotides, the CDR3 is TGTGCCACCAGTGATTTGGGACAGGAGGAAGATACGCAGTATTTT.

This clone was recorded once. The chain carries TRBV3-1 (or the pseudogene TRBV3-2) and TRBJ2-1, with 10 bases matching TRBD2. The CDR3 consists of 16 residues. Per the germline V gene, CDR1 is LGHDT and CDR2 is YNNKEL (reference sequence). With V trimmed by 4 bases and J by 4 bases, 7 bases remained unmatched. CDR3 sequence reads: CASSLRTSGLYNEQFF. CDR3 DNA sequence: TGTGCCAGCAGCCTCCGGACTAGCGGACTATACAATGAGCAGTTCTTC.

This sequence joins TRBV6-6 and TRBJ2-2, with D perhaps TRBD2 (6 bases). The CDR3 is 14 amino acids. Trimming took 6 bases from V and 2 from J, leaving 10 bases between them. Germline V gives CDR1 MNHNY, CDR2 SVGAGI (reference sequence). The DNA of the CDR3 is TGTGCCAGCAGCACTAGCCCCAACACCGGGGAGCTGTTTTTT. It is translated as CASSTSPNTGELFF.

This rearrangement joins TRBV28 to TRBJ2-3; weak D call: TRBD2 (6 bases). CDR3 length equals 14 residues. Trimming stripped 8 bases from V and 0 bases from J, with 12 bases between. Germline CDR1 reads MDHEN; CDR2 reads SYDVKM. The CDR3 loop reads CASRSGLSTDTQYF. The CDR3 DNA reads TGTGCCAGCCGTAGCGGATTGAGCACAGATACGCAGTATTTT.

The genes are TRBV28 and TRBJ1-1, with D unresolved. This CDR3 spans 15 amino acids. In germline, CDR1 is MDHEN, CDR2 SYDVKM. Trimming removed 4 bases at V and 4 bases at J, with 16 bases between. CDR3 sequence: CASSSPGIAPTEAFF. The CDR3 DNA is TGTGCCAGCAGTTCCCCCGGGATAGCCCCCACTGAAGCTTTCTTT. The whole variable domain, filled in from reference TRBV28 and TRBJ1-1, reads DVKVTQSSRYLVKRTGEKVFLECVQDMDHENMFWYRQDPGLGLRLIYFSYDVKMKEKGDIPEGYSVSREKKERFSLILESASTNQTSMYLCASSSPGIAPTEAFFGQGTRLTVV.

The chain has TRBV9 and TRBJ2-3; D gene uncertain. The V and J ends lost 0 bases and 2 bases respectively, with 10 bases between them. The CDR3 consists of 15 residues. CDR1 is SGDLS, CDR2 YYNGEE, per germline. CDR3 region: CASSVGAGSTDTQYF. For the CDR3, the DNA is TGTGCCAGCAGCGTAGGAGCAGGCTCCACAGATACGCAGTATTTT. The full variable domain, in which reference TRBV9 and TRBJ2-3 provide the parts outside the CDR3, is DSGVTQTPKHLITATGQRVTLRCSPRSGDLSVYWYQQSLDQGLQFLIQYYNGEERAKGNILERFSAQQFPDLHSELNLSSLELGDSALYFCASSVGAGSTDTQYFGPGTRLTVL.

The chain is built from TRBV5-1 and TRBJ1-2; D remains unclear. V gave up 1 base and J gave up 6 bases, with 16 bases separating them. The CDR3 length is 15 residues. Germline V gene lookup returns CDR1 SGHRS and CDR2 YFSETQ. CDR3 DNA: TGCGCCAGCAGCTTGACCACCACAGTTGAAGATGGCTACACCTTC. It specifies CASSLTTTVEDGYTF. Using reference TRBV5-1 and TRBJ1-2 for the parts outside the CDR3, the full variable domain is KAGVTQTPRYLIKTRGQQVTLSCSPISGHRSVSWYQQTPGQGLQFLFEYFSETQRNKGNFPGRFSGRQFSNSRSEMNVSTLELGDSALYLCASSLTTTVEDGYTFGSGTRLTVV.

The rearrangement uses TRBV7-3 and TRBJ2-7, with D tentatively TRBD1 (5 bases). CDR3 length: 14 residues. V lost 2 bases, J lost 8 bases, and 16 bases lay in between. The germline CDR1 and CDR2 sequences are SGHTA and FQGTGA. The CDR3, as DNA: TGTGCCAGCAGCTTAGCTGCCCAGGGCAGTCAGCAGTACTTC. This encodes CASSLAAQGSQQYF.

The V gene is TRBV6-2 or TRBV6-3, the J gene TRBJ2-1, with 9 bases fitting TRBD2. Germline CDR1 MNHEY, CDR2 SVGEGT. Trimming cost V 2 bases and J 2 bases; bases outside gene matches: 4. This CDR3 is 16 amino acids long. The CDR3 loop is CASSYLGGGAYNEQFF. CDR3 coding DNA: TGTGCCAGCAGTTACCTGGGCGGGGGGGCCTACAATGAGCAGTTCTTC.

This clone has a single count. CDR3 DNA: TGTGCCAGCAGTGGCCAGGGGGTCGTCCACAATGAGCAGTTCTTC. Its protein is CASSGQGVVHNEQFF. The chain joins TRBV25-1 to TRBJ2-1; 7 nucleotides align to TRBD1. With 4 bases clipped from V and 5 bases from J, the junction kept 8 bases outside the gene matches. The CDR3 has 15 amino acids. Germline CDR1 is MGHDK and CDR2 is SYGVNS. Full variable domain (missing parts from reference TRBV25-1 and TRBJ2-1): EADIYQTPRYLVIGTGKKITLECSQTMGHDKMYWYQQDPGMELHLIHYSYGVNSTEKGDLSSESTVSRIRTEHFPLTLESARPSHTSQYLCASSGQGVVHNEQFFGPGTRLTVL.

This sequence joins TRBV21-1 and TRBJ1-4; the table calls TRBD1, which could not be checked here. TRBV21-1 is a recognized pseudogene. The CDR3 totals 17 residues. The CDR3 DNA follows: TGTGCCAGCAGTTTTCTAGAACAGGGTCGGGCACTGGAAAAACTGTTTTTT. Its protein product is CASSFLEQGRALEKLFF.

The chain joins TRBV10-3 to TRBJ2-5; TRBD2 might be the D (7 bases). V shed 10 bases and J shed 3 bases, with 12 bases lying between them. Germline V CDR1 and CDR2: ENHRY, SYGVKD. CDR3 size: 12 residues. This CDR3 is CATRGGEETQYF. The CDR3, as DNA: TGTGCCACCCGAGGGGGGGAAGAGACCCAGTACTTC.

The CDR3 sequence is CASSSWTGAVGYTF. Here the CDR3 DNA reads TGTGCCAGCAGTTCATGGACAGGGGCGGTAGGCTACACCTTC. The chain joins TRBV25-1 to TRBJ1-2, with 9 nucleotides matching TRBD1. Germline V gives CDR1 MGHDK, CDR2 SYGVNS. The CDR3 spans 14 residues. J was trimmed by 8 bases and V by 5 bases; bases with no gene match: 9.

The chain couples TRBV18 to TRBJ2-7; 7 positions agree with TRBD1. The junction had 4 bases not matched to a gene; V was cut back by 1 base and J by 4 bases. There are 14 residues in the CDR3. Germline CDR1 reads KGHSH; CDR2 reads LQKENI. In DNA form, the CDR3 reads TGTGCCAGCTCACCACAGGGGGCCAAGTACGAGCAGTACTTC. Translation gives CASSPQGAKYEQYF.

The chain has TRBV3-1 (or the pseudogene TRBV3-2) and TRBJ2-5; 10 nucleotides match TRBD2. With 2 bases clipped from V and 2 bases from J, the junction kept 8 bases outside the gene matches. Germline lookup yields CDR1 LGHDT and CDR2 YNNKEL (reference sequence). The CDR3 extends over 17 amino acids. The CDR3 protein is CASSQTVPAGGQETQYF. As DNA, the CDR3 is TGTGCCAGCAGCCAAACGGTACCAGCGGGGGGGCAAGAGACCCAGTACTTC.

CDR3 DNA: TGTGCCAGCAGAGGGGACTTCATCATCGCGAACACCGGGGAGCTGTTTTTT. Translation: CASRGDFIIANTGELFF. The chain uses TRBV6-4 and TRBJ2-2; TRBD2 might be the D (6 bases). Trimming stripped 6 bases from V and 0 bases from J, with 17 bases between. The CDR3 spans 17 residues. Germline loops: CDR1 MRHNA, CDR2 SNTAGT.

The chain recombines TRBV25-1 with TRBJ2-1; TRBD2 aligns across 11 bases. This CDR3 is 17 amino acids long. Germline assignment: CDR1 MGHDK and CDR2 SYGVNS. V was pared by 3 bases and J by 4 bases, with 8 bases of the junction left unmatched. In nucleotides, the CDR3 is TGTGCCAGCAGTGACTATAGCGGGGGGGCCAGATACAATGAGCAGTTCTTC. Amino acids: CASSDYSGGARYNEQFF. Drawing the rest from reference TRBV25-1 and TRBJ2-1, the complete variable domain is EADIYQTPRYLVIGTGKKITLECSQTMGHDKMYWYQQDPGMELHLIHYSYGVNSTEKGDLSSESTVSRIRTEHFPLTLESARPSHTSQYLCASSDYSGGARYNEQFFGPGTRLTVL.

This clone was counted only a few times. This chain links TRBV30 with TRBJ1-2; weak D call: TRBD1 (5 bases). This CDR3 spans 14 amino acids. V lost 2 bases and J lost 0, with 10 bases in between. CDR1 is GTSNPN, CDR2 SVGIG, per germline (reference sequence). Written as DNA, the CDR3 is TGTGCCTGGAGTAGGGGCTCTGCTAACTATGGCTACACCTTC. Translated: CAWSRGSANYGYTF.

This sequence joins TRBV25-1 and TRBJ1-3; D remains unclear. The CDR3 has 14 amino acids. The germline V and J ends were trimmed by 6 bases and 1 base, with 10 bases remaining between them. CDR1 and CDR2 from the germline V gene are MGHDK and SYGVNS. The CDR3 loop reads CASSLIDSGNTIYF. The CDR3 bases are TGTGCCAGCAGCCTGATAGATTCTGGAAACACCATATATTTT.